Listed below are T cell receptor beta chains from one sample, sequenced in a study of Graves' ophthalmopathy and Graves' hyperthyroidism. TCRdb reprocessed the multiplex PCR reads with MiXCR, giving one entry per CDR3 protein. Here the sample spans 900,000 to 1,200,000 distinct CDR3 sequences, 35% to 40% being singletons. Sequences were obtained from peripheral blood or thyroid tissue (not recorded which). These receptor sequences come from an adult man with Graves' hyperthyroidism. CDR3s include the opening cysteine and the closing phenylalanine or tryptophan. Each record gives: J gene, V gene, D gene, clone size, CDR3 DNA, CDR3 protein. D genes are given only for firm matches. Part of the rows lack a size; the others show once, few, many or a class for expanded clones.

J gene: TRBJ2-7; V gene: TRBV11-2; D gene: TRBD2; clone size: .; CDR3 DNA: TGTGCCAGCCCCAATAGGGGGACTAGCTCTTCCGACGAGCAGTACTTC; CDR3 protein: CASPNRGTSSSDEQYF
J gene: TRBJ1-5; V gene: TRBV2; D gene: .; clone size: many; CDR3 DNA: TGTGCCAGCAGTGTTGCCAGGGACCGACGGCAGCCCCAGCATTTT; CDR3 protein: CASSVARDRRQPQHF
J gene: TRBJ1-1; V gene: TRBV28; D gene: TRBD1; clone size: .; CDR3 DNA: TGTGCCAGCAGTTTAAGGGGGACAGAGGACACTGAAGCTTTCTTT; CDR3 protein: CASSLRGTEDTEAFF
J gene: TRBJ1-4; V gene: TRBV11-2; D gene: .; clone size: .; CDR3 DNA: TGTGCCAGCAGCTTAGAGGGTGGACAAAATGAAAAACTGTTTTTT; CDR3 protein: CASSLEGGQNEKLFF
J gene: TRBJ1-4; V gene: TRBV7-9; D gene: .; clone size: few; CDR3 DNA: TGTGCCAGCAGCCTACAGAGTCCTAATGAAAAACTGTTTTTT; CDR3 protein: CASSLQSPNEKLFF
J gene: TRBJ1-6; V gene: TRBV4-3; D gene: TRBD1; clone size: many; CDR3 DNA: TGCGCCAGCAACGATCGGTCGACAGGGCTTAATTCACCCCTCCACTTT; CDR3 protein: CASNDRSTGLNSPLHF
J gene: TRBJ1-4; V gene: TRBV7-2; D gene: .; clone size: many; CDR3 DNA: TGTGCCGCAAAGGTCGCGGCCCAATTGAGGGGAGAAAAACTGTTTTTT; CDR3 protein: CAAKVAAQLRGEKLFF
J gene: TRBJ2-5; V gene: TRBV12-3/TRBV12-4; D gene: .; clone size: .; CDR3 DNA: TGTGCCAGCAGTTCCACTCGAACCGGGGAGACCCAGTACTTC; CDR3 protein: CASSSTRTGETQYF
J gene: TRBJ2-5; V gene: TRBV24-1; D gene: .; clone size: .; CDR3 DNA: TGTGCCACCAGAGGCTCCCCTAGCGAGACCCAGCACTTC; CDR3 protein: CATRGSPSETQHF
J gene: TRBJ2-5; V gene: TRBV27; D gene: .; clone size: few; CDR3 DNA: TGTGCCAGCGGGGCAGGGTCGTCAGTGGAGACCCAGTACTTC; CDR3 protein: CASGAGSSVETQYF
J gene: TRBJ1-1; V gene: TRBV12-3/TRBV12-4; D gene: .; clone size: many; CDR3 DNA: TGTGCCAGCAGGCTGGGGGGGGCGCGGGACACTGAAGCTTTCTTT; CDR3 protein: CASRLGGARDTEAFF
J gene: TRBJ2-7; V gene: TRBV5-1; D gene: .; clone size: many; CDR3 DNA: TGCGCCAGCAGCTTGAACGGTCCCTACGAGCAGTACTTC; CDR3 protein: CASSLNGPYEQYF
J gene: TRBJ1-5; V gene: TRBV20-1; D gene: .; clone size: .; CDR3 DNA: TGCAGTGCTAGTGATATGCAGAATAGCAATCAGCCCCAGCATTTT; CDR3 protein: CSASDMQNSNQPQHF
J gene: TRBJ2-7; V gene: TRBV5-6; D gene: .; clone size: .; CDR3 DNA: TGTGCCAGCAGCGGTGGACGCCGGCTCGGCGAGCAGTACTTC; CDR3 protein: CASSGGRRLGEQYF
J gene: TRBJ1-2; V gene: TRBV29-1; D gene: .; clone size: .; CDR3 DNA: TGCAGCGTTGAGGCTGGGGGAGGAAGCTACACCTTC; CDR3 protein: CSVEAGGGSYTF
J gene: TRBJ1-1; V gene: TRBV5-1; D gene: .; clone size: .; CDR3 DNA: TGCGCCAGCAGCTTCGGGGTCGGAACTTCAACTGAAGCTTTCTTT; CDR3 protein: CASSFGVGTSTEAFF
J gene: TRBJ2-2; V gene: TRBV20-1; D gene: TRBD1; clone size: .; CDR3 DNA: TGCAGTGCCCGACAGGGGAGGACCGGGGAGCTATTTTTT; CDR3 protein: CSARQGRTGELFF
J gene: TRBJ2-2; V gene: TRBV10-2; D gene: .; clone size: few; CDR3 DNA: TGCGCCAGCAAAGGGGGGAATGTTGGCACCGGGGAGCTGTTTTTT; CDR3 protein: CASKGGNVGTGELFF